These 22 T cell receptor beta chains originate from one sample sequenced in a study of T cells in Graves' hyperthyroidism and ophthalmopathy. The investigators amplified TCR beta CDR3 regions from RNA transcripts. The HTBI primer set was used in a first-round RT-PCR of the TCR CDR3. One entry per CDR3 protein results from TCRdb running MiXCR on the multiplex PCR reads. The sample carries under 250,000 distinct CDR3 sequences, approximately 25% recorded once. Material for sequencing was blood. These receptors came from a woman aged 40 to 50 with Graves' ophthalmopathy.

This clonotype was counted ten times or more. This sequence joins TRBV12-3 or TRBV12-4 and TRBJ2-5; 8 positions agree with TRBD2. This CDR3 is 14 amino acids long. Trimming took 2 bases from V and 2 from J; bases not matched to a gene: 1. CDR3 DNA sequence: TGTGCCAGCAGTTTAACGGGAGGGCAAGAGACCCAGTACTTC. Translated, it gives CASSLTGGQETQYF.

J is TRBJ2-5 and V is TRBV24-1, with D unclear. Germline V lookup: CDR1 KGHDR, CDR2 SFDVKD. This CDR3 has 13 residues. With 3 bases removed from V and 2 bases from J, the gap between germline ends came to 6 bases. CDR3 coding DNA: TGTGCCACCAGTGATCCTGCTCAAGAGACCCAGTACTTC. This translates into CATSDPAQETQYF.

This clonotype was counted many times. The V gene is TRBV30, the J gene TRBJ1-1; D may be TRBD1 (6 bases). Germline CDR1 is GTSNPN and CDR2 is SVGIG (reference sequence). This CDR3 has 14 residues. V gave up 3 bases and J gave up 3 bases, with 14 bases separating them. This chain's CDR3 is CAWSLGQSYTEAFF. CDR3 bases: TGTGCCTGGAGCCTGGGACAATCTTACACTGAAGCTTTCTTT.

With regard to this clonotype: One base away lies a much larger clone, so this may be a sequencing read error. This chain joins TRBV19 and TRBJ2-4; D gene ambiguous. The germline CDR1 and CDR2 sequences are LNHDA and SQIVND (reference sequence). This CDR3 has 13 amino acids. CDR3 bases: TGTCCCAGTAGTATAGGACCTTTTGCCATTCAGTACTTC. Translation gives CPSSIGPFAIQYF.

In this sample, this clonotype turned up many times. This sequence joins TRBV7-2 and TRBJ1-1; no clear D. There are 13 residues in the CDR3. Germline values: CDR1 SGHTA, CDR2 FQGNSA. V was pared by 1 base and J by 1 base, with 4 bases between. CDR3 region: CASSLVRNTEAFF. DNA for the CDR3: TGTGCCAGCAGCTTAGTCAGGAACACTGAAGCTTTCTTT.

This clonotype was seen ten or more times. This chain joins TRBV6-5 and TRBJ1-1; 8 bases map to TRBD1. This CDR3 region has 13 residues. Losses at the gene ends were 4 bases for V and 5 bases for J; bases not matched to a gene: 3. Germline V gives CDR1 MNHEY, CDR2 SVGAGI. The CDR3 spells CASSSGGGTEAFF. The CDR3 DNA is TGTGCCAGCAGTTCAGGGGGCGGTACTGAAGCTTTCTTT.

This clonotype was seen many times. The V gene is TRBV28, the J gene TRBJ1-5; 8 nucleotides match TRBD1. With V trimmed by 2 bases and J by 6 bases, 6 bases remained unmatched. The CDR3 runs 15 residues. Germline CDR1 and CDR2: MDHEN and SYDVKM. This chain's CDR3 is CASSLNRGAGQPQHF. CDR3 nucleotide sequence: TGTGCCAGCAGTTTAAACAGGGGGGCGGGTCAGCCCCAGCATTTT.

This clonotype was found many times. The chain employs TRBV7-2 and TRBJ1-1; the D is unclear. The germline V and J ends were trimmed by 2 bases and 2 bases, with 12 bases remaining between them. Looked up from germline, CDR1 is SGHTA and CDR2 is FQGNSA. The CDR3 has 15 amino acids. The DNA for the CDR3 is TGTGCCAGCAGCTTATGGTCAGGCGTTAACACTGAAGCTTTCTTT. Residues: CASSLWSGVNTEAFF.

This clonotype was counted ten times or more. The V and J genes are TRBV29-1 and TRBJ1-1; 12 positions match TRBD1. After removal of 7 bases from V and 7 bases from J, the junction contained 7 bases not matched to a gene. Per the germline V gene, CDR1 is SQVTM and CDR2 is ANQGSEA. This CDR3 comprises 13 residues. The CDR3 reads CSAPGQGAVEAFF. The CDR3 nucleotides read TGCAGCGCACCGGGACAGGGGGCGGTTGAAGCTTTCTTT.

This sequence joins TRBV29-1 and TRBJ1-1; 7 bases map to TRBD1. V shed 7 bases and J 1 base; nucleotides not matched to a gene: 6. The V gene's germline CDR1 is SQVTM and CDR2 ANQGSEA. The CDR3 is made up of 13 amino acids. DNA of the CDR3: TGCAGCGGACAGGACAGGAAGAACACTGAAGCTTTCTTT. It translates to CSGQDRKNTEAFF. The full variable domain, completed using reference TRBV29-1 and TRBJ1-1, is SAVISQKPSRDICQRGTSLTIQCQVDSQVTMMFWYRQQPGQSLTLIATANQGSEATYESGFVIDKFPISRPNLTFSTLTVSNMSPEDSSIYLCSGQDRKNTEAFFGQGTRLTVV.

This sequence joins TRBV20-1 and TRBJ2-7; D unresolved. This CDR3 is 11 amino acids long. The V end was cut by 6 bases, the J end by 0 bases, with 6 bases between. Germline V gene data show CDR1 as DFQATT and CDR2 as SNEGSKA (reference sequence). CDR3 bases: TGCAGTGCCGAACACTCCTACGAGCAGTACTTC. Translating it yields CSAEHSYEQYF.

This clonotype occurred many times. The chain links TRBV19 to TRBJ2-7; D is possibly TRBD2 (6 bases). This CDR3 is 11 amino acids long. The germline V gene encodes CDR1 LNHDA and CDR2 SQIVND (reference sequence). V lost 5 bases and J 6 bases, leaving 8 bases between the germline ends. The CDR3 region is CASSDGGEQYF. CDR3 coding DNA: TGTGCCAGTAGTGACGGGGGCGAGCAGTACTTC.

The genes are TRBV6-1 and TRBJ1-2; D perhaps matches TRBD1 (6 bases). V was cut by 2 bases and J by 8 bases, with 12 bases left in between. CDR1 and CDR2 (germline): MNHNS, SASEGT. This CDR3 contains 13 residues. CDR3 sequence: CASSETTGNGYTF. The CDR3 nucleotides read TGTGCCAGCAGTGAAACCACAGGGAACGGCTACACCTTC.

This clonotype was picked up many times. The V call is TRBV27, the J call TRBJ2-4, with D perhaps TRBD2 (5 bases). V lost 5 bases, J lost 3 bases, and 17 bases lay in between. Germline V CDR1 and CDR2: MNHEY, SMNVEV (reference sequence). The CDR3 runs to 16 residues. CDR3 residues: CASSLLKGRGKNIQYF. In DNA form, the CDR3 reads TGTGCCAGCAGTCTACTTAAAGGGAGAGGCAAAAACATTCAGTACTTC.

The V gene is TRBV27, the J gene TRBJ1-2; unclear D gene. This CDR3 has 15 amino acids. Trimming removed 5 bases at V and 2 bases at J, with 15 bases between. Looked up from germline, CDR1 is MNHEY and CDR2 is SMNVEV (reference sequence). In DNA, the CDR3 is TGTGCCAGCAGTCAGTCGTCGCTGTTGAACTATGGCTACACCTTC. Translated, it gives CASSQSSLLNYGYTF.

This clonotype occurred many times. The chain couples TRBV5-6 to TRBJ2-7; 9 bases are a match to TRBD1. The germline V gene encodes CDR1 SGHDT and CDR2 YYEEEE. The CDR3 is 15 amino acids. After removal of 4 bases from V and 7 bases from J, the junction contained 12 bases not matched to a gene. The chain's CDR3 is CASSRTGTGFLEQYF. The CDR3 DNA sequence: TGTGCCAGCAGCAGAACCGGGACAGGGTTCCTTGAGCAGTACTTC. Based on the CDR3 plus reference TRBV5-6 and TRBJ2-7, the full variable domain is DAGVTQSPTHLIKTRGQQVTLRCSPKSGHDTVSWYQQALGQGPQFIFQYYEEEERQRGNFPDRFSGHQFPNYSSELNVNALLLGDSALYLCASSRTGTGFLEQYFGPGTRLTVT.

Many counts were recorded for this clonotype. The gene calls are TRBV20-1 and TRBJ1-5; TRBD1 matches at 9 bases. CDR1 and CDR2 from the germline V gene are DFQATT and SNEGSKA (reference sequence). V shed 5 bases and J 0 bases; nucleotides not matched to a gene: 2. The CDR3 is made up of 14 amino acids. CDR3 residues: CSARDRDSNQPQHF. The CDR3 bases are TGCAGTGCTCGGGACAGGGATAGCAATCAGCCCCAGCATTTT.

The chain has TRBV15 and TRBJ2-5, with D unclear. From germline, CDR1 is LNHNV and CDR2 YYDKDF (reference sequence). V was shortened by 0 bases and J by 3 bases, with 5 bases between the two germline ends. This CDR3 comprises 13 residues. The CDR3 sequence: CATSRDLEETQYF. CDR3 nucleotide sequence: TGTGCCACCAGCAGAGATCTAGAAGAGACCCAGTACTTC.

This clonotype was recorded many times. In nucleotides, the CDR3 is TGTGCCAGCAGCGTAGGTCTCACAGGGTCCACCGAGCAGTACTTC. It encodes CASSVGLTGSTEQYF. The chain couples TRBV9 to TRBJ2-7, with TRBD1 as a possible D gene (6 bases). Germline CDR1 and CDR2: SGDLS and YYNGEE. The V and J ends lost 0 bases and 6 bases respectively, with 16 bases between them. The CDR3 covers 15 residues.

In this sample, this clonotype turned up many times. This sequence joins TRBV5-1 and TRBJ2-7; D is ambiguous. V lost 5 bases and J lost 3, with 12 bases in between. Germline loops: CDR1 SGHRS, CDR2 YFSETQ. The CDR3 totals 13 residues. DNA of the CDR3: TGCGCCAGCAGAGTGGCCCCTTACTACGAGCAGTACTTC. Amino acids: CASRVAPYYEQYF.

Comments on this clonotype: Germline is not matched at one junction end, which may reflect a read error. The chain has TRBV24-1 and TRBJ2-5, with TRBD2 identical over 8 bases. This CDR3 spans 14 amino acids. The V gene's germline CDR1 is KGHDR and CDR2 SFDVKD. In DNA, the CDR3 is TGTGCCAGCAGTGACGGGGGGGGACTCAAGACCCAGTACTTC. Encoded protein: CASSDGGGLKTQYF.

This rearrangement joins TRBV28 to TRBJ1-2; D remains ambiguous. Germline CDR1 is MDHEN and CDR2 is SYDVKM. The germline V and J ends were trimmed by 5 bases and 7 bases, with 11 bases remaining between them. The CDR3 is 12 amino acids. The CDR3 sequence is CASSIRRPGYTF. The CDR3 DNA reads TGTGCCAGCAGTATAAGACGCCCTGGCTACACCTTC.